This TCR beta chain was identified during a study of T-cell reconstitution after alpha-beta-depleted transplantation in children. This CDR3 contains 16 residues. The V gene end was trimmed by 3 bases and the J gene end by 3 bases; junction bases not matched to a gene: 8. A TCRbeta library incorporating unique molecular identifiers was prepared. From the PCR reads, TCRdb called clonotypes with MiXCR, one entry per CDR3 protein. The sample yields around 240,000 distinct CDR3 sequences, roughly 8% seen once. Study-level results: Where alpha-beta T cells came from about two months after transplant was reportedly several hundred expanded graft clones.

There are many counts of this clonotype. Its antigen remains unidentified. V is TRBV12-3 or TRBV12-4 and J is TRBJ2-5; 9 nucleotides agree with TRBD2. This clonotype originated in a male patient aged 10 to 17 who had a stem cell transplant for acute lymphoblastic leukemia, so the T cells may come from the graft donor. The starting material was PBMCs, mostly from graft donor cells, obtained 180 days after TCRalphabeta/CD19-depleted stem cell transplant. CDR3 loop: CASSFGPGLAKETQYF. DNA for the CDR3: TGTGCCAGCAGTTTTGGACCCGGACTAGCGAAAGAGACCCAGTACTTC.